This T cell receptor (beta chain) was identified during a study of T cells in Graves' hyperthyroidism and ophthalmopathy. Study-wide findings and caveats: Stable hyperthyroidism was told apart from ophthalmopathy by a model built on 13 V-J features.

Researchers took RNA transcripts and amplified the TCR beta CDR3 regions from them. TCR CDR3 underwent first-round RT-PCR with the HTBI primer set. TCRdb reprocessed the multiplex PCR reads via MiXCR and lists one record per CDR3 protein. The sample consists of under 450,000 distinct CDR3 sequences, roughly 17% of them appearing once. The hyperthyroidism was newly diagnosed and had lasted under 2 months; the patients were aged 18 to 65. Uncontrolled infection, other autoimmune disease, pregnancy or lactation led to exclusion. Turning to this clonotype: Its antigen is unidentified.

The CDR3 loop spans 13 amino acids. Germline lookup yields CDR1 SGHRS and CDR2 YFSETQ. Trimming cost V 2 bases and J 6 bases, with 9 bases left between them. The clonotype comes from a woman aged 30 to 39 with Graves' hyperthyroidism that later progressed to Graves' ophthalmopathy. The sample taken for sequencing was blood. The chain links TRBV5-1 to TRBJ1-5; unclear D gene. CDR3 region: CASSLEGPQPQHF. In DNA form, the CDR3 reads TGCGCCAGCAGCTTAGAAGGACCTCAGCCCCAGCATTTT.